This paragraph covers one T cell receptor beta chain sequence. The antigen remains undetermined. Through a sample-barcoded 5' primer and a J-beta primer mix, a second PCR was run for about 6 to 11 cycles. MiXCR was run by TCRdb on the 5' RACE reads, yielding one entry per CDR3 protein. Altogether around 650,000 distinct CDR3 sequences are present, less than 45% being singletons, with the ten largest covering around 32%. This specimen comes from a study of blood T cells in healthy people across ages. Study context: In model experiments, template switching was able to capture about one barcoded beta molecule for every two T cells that were present. Study-wide results and limits: The study found more naive CD4+ cells and higher diversity in long-lived than aged donors. Diversity figures based on one million T cells were deemed too low.

Trimming left V 6 bases short and J 5 bases short, with 22 bases between. From germline, CDR1 is MNHEY and CDR2 SVGEGT. The CDR3 runs to 16 residues. The sample consisted of blood. The chain employs TRBV6-2 or TRBV6-3 and TRBJ1-1; tentatively, D is TRBD1 (6 bases). This receptor was obtained from an elderly man in good health. The CDR3 here is CASSNLGGGRRTEAFF. In nucleotides, the CDR3 is TGTGCCAGCAGCAACCTGGGGGGCGGCCGAAGGACTGAAGCTTTCTTT.